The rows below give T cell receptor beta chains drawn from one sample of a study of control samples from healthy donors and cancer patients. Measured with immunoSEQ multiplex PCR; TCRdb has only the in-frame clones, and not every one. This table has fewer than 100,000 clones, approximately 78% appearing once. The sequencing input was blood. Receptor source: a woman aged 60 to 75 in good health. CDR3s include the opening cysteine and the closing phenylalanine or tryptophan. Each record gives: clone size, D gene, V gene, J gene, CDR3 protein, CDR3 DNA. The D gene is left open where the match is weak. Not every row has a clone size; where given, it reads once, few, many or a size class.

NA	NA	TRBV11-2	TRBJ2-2	CASSLFTGSPGELFF	TGTGCCAGCAGCCTGTTTACAGGGAGTCCCGGGGAGCTGTTTTTT
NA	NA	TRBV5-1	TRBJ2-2	CASSFLTGGTTGELFF	TGCGCCAGCAGCTTTTTAACGGGGGGCACCACCGGGGAGCTGTTTTTT
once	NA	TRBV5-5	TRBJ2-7	CASSLAGGLGEQYF	TGTGCCAGCAGCTTGGCCGGGGGCTTAGGAGAGCAGTACTTC
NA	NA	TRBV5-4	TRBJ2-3	CASSLATDTQYF	TGTGCCAGCAGCTTGGCGACAGATACGCAGTATTTT
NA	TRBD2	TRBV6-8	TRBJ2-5	CASSCSGSFKTQYF	TGTGCCAGCAGTTGTAGCGGGAGTTTTAAGACCCAGTACTTC
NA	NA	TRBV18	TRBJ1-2	CASSSNRVNYGYTF	TGTGCCAGCTCATCGAACAGGGTGAACTATGGCTACACCTTC
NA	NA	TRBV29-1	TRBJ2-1	CSAETARSYNEQFF	TGCAGCGCCGAAACAGCCCGCTCCTACAATGAGCAGTTCTTC
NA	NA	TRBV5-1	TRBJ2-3	CASSLDNNGPDTQYF	TGCGCCAGCAGCTTAGACAATAATGGGCCAGATACGCAGTATTTT
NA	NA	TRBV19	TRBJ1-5	CASTQGRGYQPQHF	TGTGCCAGCACCCAGGGGAGGGGGTATCAGCCCCAGCATTTT
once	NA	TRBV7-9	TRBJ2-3	CASQQGGTDTQYF	TGTGCCAGCCAACAGGGAGGCACAGATACGCAGTATTTT
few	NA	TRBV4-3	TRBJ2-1	CASSRFNNEQFF	TGCGCCAGCAGCCGATTCAACAATGAGCAGTTCTTC
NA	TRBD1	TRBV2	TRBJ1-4	CASSRAGTGTLNEKLFF	TGTGCCAGCAGTAGAGCCGGGACAGGGACCCTTAATGAAAAACTGTTTTTT
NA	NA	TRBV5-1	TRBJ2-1	CASSFSGQGSYNEQFF	TGCGCCAGCAGCTTCTCGGGGCAGGGCTCCTACAATGAGCAGTTCTTC
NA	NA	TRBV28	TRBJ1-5	CASIEGNQPQHF	TGTGCCAGCATAGAGGGCAATCAGCCCCAGCATTTT
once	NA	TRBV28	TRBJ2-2	CAVSENTGELFF	TGTGCGGTCTCAGAGAACACCGGGGAGCTGTTTTTT
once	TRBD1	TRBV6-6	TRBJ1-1	CASKTGANTEAFF	TGTGCCAGCAAAACAGGGGCGAACACTGAAGCTTTCTTT
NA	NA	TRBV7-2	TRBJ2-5	CASSSGPWGETQYF	TGTGCCAGCAGCTCCGGACCGTGGGGGGAGACCCAGTACTTC